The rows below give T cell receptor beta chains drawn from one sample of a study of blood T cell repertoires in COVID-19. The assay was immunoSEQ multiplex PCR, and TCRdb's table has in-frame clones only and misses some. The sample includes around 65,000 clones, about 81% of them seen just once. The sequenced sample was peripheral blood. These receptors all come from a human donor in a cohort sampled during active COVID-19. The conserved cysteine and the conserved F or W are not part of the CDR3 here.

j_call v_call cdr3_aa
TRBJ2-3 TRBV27 ASSSLGLAADTQY
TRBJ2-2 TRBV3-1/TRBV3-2 ASSQDIRRGPKTGELF
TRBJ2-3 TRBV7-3 ASSLNGHHTDTQY
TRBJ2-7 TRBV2 ASSPGQGTYEQY
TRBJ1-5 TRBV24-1 ATSDLQGNQPQH
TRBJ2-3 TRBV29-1 SVEGQSGDTQY
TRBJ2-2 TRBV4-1 ASSSGSKNTGELF
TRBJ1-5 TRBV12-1 ASSLGGQGSQPQH
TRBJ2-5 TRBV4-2 ASSQDGSGALEETQY
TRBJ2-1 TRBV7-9 ASGPSSGDREVEQF
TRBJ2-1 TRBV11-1 ASSIQGVEQF
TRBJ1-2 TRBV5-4 ASSRGGDNYGYT
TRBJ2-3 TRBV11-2 ASSPIPRDSPADTQY
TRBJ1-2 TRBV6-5 ASSYSVAGDYGYT
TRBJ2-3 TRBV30 AWSLNLEGPQY
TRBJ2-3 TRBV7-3 ASSLREADTQY
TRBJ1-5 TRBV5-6 ASSLYLRNQPQH
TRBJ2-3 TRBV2 ASSEASGLAGGDTQY
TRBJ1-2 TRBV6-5 ASSYERVGGYT
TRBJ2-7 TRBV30 AWISRGQPYEQY
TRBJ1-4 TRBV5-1 ASSYGDNEKLF
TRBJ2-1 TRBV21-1 ASSRLAGFSYNEQF